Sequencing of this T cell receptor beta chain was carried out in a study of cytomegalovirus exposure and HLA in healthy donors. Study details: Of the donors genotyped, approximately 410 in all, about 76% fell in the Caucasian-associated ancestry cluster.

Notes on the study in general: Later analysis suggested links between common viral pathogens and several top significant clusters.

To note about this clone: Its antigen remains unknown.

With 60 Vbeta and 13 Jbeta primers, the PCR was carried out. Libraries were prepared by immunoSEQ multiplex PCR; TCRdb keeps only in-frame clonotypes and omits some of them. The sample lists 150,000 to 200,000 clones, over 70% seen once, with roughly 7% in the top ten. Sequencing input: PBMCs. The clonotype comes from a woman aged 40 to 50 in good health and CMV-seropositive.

CDR3 sequence: CAISDRGDGANYGYTF. Written as DNA, the CDR3 is TGTGCCATCAGTGACCGGGGGGACGGAGCTAACTATGGCTACACCTTC. The chain is built from TRBV10-3 and TRBJ1-2; D is possibly TRBD1 (5 bases). Germline assignment: CDR1 ENHRY and CDR2 SYGVKD. The V end was cut by 3 bases, the J end by 0 bases, with 14 bases between. The CDR3 runs to 16 residues.